This T cell receptor beta chain is from a study of shared clonotypes between healthy human individuals. Study results and limitations: Read depth was anticipated to influence clonotype sharing among donors. Memory subsets generally showed lower estimated richness than naive subsets. Naive CD4 clonotype sharing across several donors was 4% to 5.5%.

Across several immunoSEQ plates, the genomic DNA of each subset was split evenly. Generated by immunoSEQ multiplex PCR, the TCRdb table keeps only in-frame clones and is missing some. The sample carries about 1.5 million clones, 95% to 97% recorded once. This clone was recorded only once. Its antigen is unknown. The sample taken for sequencing was naive CD4+ T cells sorted from blood. The subset here: CD45RA+ positively selected. This receptor was obtained from a man younger than 40 in good health.

The CDR3 nucleotides are TGTGCCAGCTCACCAGGGGGGACTCCAAATGAAAAACTGTTTTTT. It encodes CASSPGGTPNEKLFF. The gene calls are TRBV18 and TRBJ1-4, with a weak D call TRBD1 (5 bases). In germline, CDR1 is KGHSH, CDR2 LQKENI. The CDR3 runs 15 residues. The germline V and J ends were trimmed by 2 bases and 5 bases, with 12 bases remaining between them.